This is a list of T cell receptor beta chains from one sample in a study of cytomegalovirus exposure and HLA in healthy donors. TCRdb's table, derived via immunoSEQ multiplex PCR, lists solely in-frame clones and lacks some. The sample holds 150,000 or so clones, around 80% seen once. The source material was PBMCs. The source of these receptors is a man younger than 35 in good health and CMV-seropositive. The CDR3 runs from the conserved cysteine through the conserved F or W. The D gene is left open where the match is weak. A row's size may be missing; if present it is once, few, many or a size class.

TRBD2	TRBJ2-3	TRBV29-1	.	CSLLASGRADTQYF	TGCAGCCTACTGGCTAGCGGGAGGGCAGATACGCAGTATTTT
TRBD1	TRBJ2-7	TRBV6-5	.	CASSYLTGPYEQYF	TGTGCCAGCAGTTACTTGACAGGGCCCTACGAGCAGTACTTC
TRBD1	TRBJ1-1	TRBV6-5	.	CASSYSDRGSAEAFF	TGTGCCAGCAGTTACTCAGACAGGGGGTCGGCTGAAGCTTTCTTT
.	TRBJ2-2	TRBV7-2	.	CASSYAGVQNTGELFF	TGTGCCAGCAGCTACGCAGGGGTCCAAAACACCGGGGAGCTGTTTTTT
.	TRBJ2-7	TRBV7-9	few	CASSQDSLSYEQYF	TGTGCCAGCAGCCAGGACAGCCTCTCCTACGAGCAGTACTTC
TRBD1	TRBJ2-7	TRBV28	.	CASSGEGGYNSYEQYF	TGTGCCAGCAGTGGGGAAGGGGGCTACAACTCCTACGAGCAGTACTTC
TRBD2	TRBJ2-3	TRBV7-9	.	CASREGVSGEKNTQYF	TGTGCCAGCAGGGAGGGGGTTAGCGGGGAGAAAAATACGCAGTATTTT
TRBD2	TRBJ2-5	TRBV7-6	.	CASSPPPWALKREQGRETQYF	TGTGCCAGCAGTCCCCCCCCGTGGGCGCTAAAGCGGGAGCAGGGTAGGGAGACCCAGTACTTC
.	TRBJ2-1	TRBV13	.	CASSLGNEQFF	TGTGCCAGCAGCCTCGGGAATGAGCAGTTCTTC
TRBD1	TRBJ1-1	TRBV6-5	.	CASRGGTGGTEAFF	TGTGCCAGCAGGGGCGGGACAGGGGGAACTGAAGCTTTCTTT
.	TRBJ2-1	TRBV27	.	CASRTGSSYNEQFF	TGTGCCAGCAGAACAGGGAGCTCCTACAATGAGCAGTTCTTC
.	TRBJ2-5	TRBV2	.	CASSPPVETQYF	TGTGCCAGCAGTCCTCCAGTGGAGACCCAGTACTTC
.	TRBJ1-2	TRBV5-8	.	CASTPDTYYGYTF	TGTGCCAGCACCCCCGACACTTACTATGGCTACACCTTC
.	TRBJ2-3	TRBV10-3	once	CAIRANRDTQYF	TGTGCCATCAGGGCTAACAGGGATACGCAGTATTTT
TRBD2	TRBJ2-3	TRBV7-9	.	CASSPERLAGYF	TGTGCCAGCAGCCCCGAGCGACTAGCGGGGTATTTT
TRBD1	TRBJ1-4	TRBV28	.	CASIRGQGREKLFF	TGTGCCAGCATTCGTGGACAGGGACGTGAAAAACTGTTTTTT
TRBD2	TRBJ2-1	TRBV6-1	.	CASRSTSGGYNEQFF	TGTGCCAGCAGGTCCACTAGCGGGGGATACAATGAGCAGTTCTTC